This TCR beta chain was sequenced in a study of control samples from healthy donors and cancer patients. The assay was immunoSEQ multiplex PCR, and TCRdb's table has in-frame clones only and misses some. The sample shows about 6,000 clones, over 60% of them seen only once. The germline gives CDR1 MDHEN, CDR2 SYDVKM. The V end lost 3 bases, the J end lost 0 bases, and 8 bases lay between the germline ends. The CDR3 spans 14 residues. The TCR was taken from a male donor with melanoma. Source material: formalin-fixed, paraffin-embedded tissue. The genes are TRBV28 and TRBJ1-1; D unresolved. The CDR3, as DNA: TGTGCCAGCAGTTTTGAGGGTGTGAACACTGAAGCTTTCTTT. Its protein is CASSFEGVNTEAFF. Complete variable domain (other parts from reference TRBV28 and TRBJ1-1): DVKVTQSSRYLVKRTGEKVFLECVQDMDHENMFWYRQDPGLGLRLIYFSYDVKMKEKGDIPEGYSVSREKKERFSLILESASTNQTSMYLCASSFEGVNTEAFFGQGTRLTVV.